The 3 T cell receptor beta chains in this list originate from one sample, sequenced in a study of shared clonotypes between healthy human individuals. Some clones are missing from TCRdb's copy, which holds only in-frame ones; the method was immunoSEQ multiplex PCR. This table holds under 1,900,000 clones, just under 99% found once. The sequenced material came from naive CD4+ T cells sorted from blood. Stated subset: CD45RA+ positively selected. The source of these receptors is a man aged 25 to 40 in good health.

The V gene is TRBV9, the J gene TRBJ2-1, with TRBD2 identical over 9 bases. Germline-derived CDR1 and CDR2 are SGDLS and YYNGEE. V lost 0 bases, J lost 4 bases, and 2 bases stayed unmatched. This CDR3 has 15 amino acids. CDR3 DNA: TGTGCCAGCAGCGTAGCTAGCGGGATGTACAATGAGCAGTTCTTC. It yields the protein CASSVASGMYNEQFF.

In DNA, the CDR3 is TGTGCCAGCAGTTTACGCTTGGGGGTCCGAAGGACTAATCAGCCCCAGCATTTT. It specifies CASSLRLGVRRTNQPQHF. The chain has TRBV28 and TRBJ1-5, with D maybe TRBD1 (5 bases). Germline V CDR1 and CDR2: MDHEN, SYDVKM. This CDR3 is built from 18 residues. V was trimmed by 2 bases and J by 4 bases, leaving 21 bases between them.

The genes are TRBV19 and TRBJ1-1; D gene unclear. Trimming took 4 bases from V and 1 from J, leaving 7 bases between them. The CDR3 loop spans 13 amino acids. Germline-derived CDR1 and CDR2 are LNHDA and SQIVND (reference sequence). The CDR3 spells CASSRSGNTEAFF. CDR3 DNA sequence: TGTGCCAGTAGTAGATCTGGGAACACTGAAGCTTTCTTT.